This TCR beta chain derives from a study of blood T cell repertoires in COVID-19. Measured with immunoSEQ multiplex PCR; TCRdb has only the in-frame clones, and not every one. The table shows some 140,000 clones, with roughly 78% occurring only once. V dropped 2 bases and J dropped 0 bases, with 8 bases sitting between them. CDR1 and CDR2 from the germline V gene are SGHTA and FQGNSA. The CDR3 extends over 15 amino acids. Input material: peripheral blood. This TCR came from an older man with acute or convalescent COVID-19. This sequence joins TRBV7-2 and TRBJ1-3, with D unclear. The CDR3 region is CASSLSGNSGNTIYF. Written as DNA, the CDR3 is TGTGCCAGCAGCTTAAGCGGCAACTCTGGAAACACCATATATTTT.